A single sample is the source of the 32 T cell receptor beta chains below, sequenced in a study of neurological immune-mediated disorders. Noted time point: longitudinal time-point 2. TCRdb re-called the 5' RACE reads with MiXCR, one entry per CDR3 protein. The table has tens of thousands of distinct CDR3 sequences, 5% to 6% seen once; the top ten hold 7.9%. The sample consisted of PBMCs. The receptors were sampled from a woman aged 55-69 years with multiple sclerosis.

This clonotype came up many times. The genes are TRBV27 and TRBJ1-4; 10 nucleotides align to TRBD1. CDR1 and CDR2 (germline): MNHEY, SMNVEV (reference sequence). The CDR3 covers 17 residues. The V and J ends lost 5 bases and 6 bases, in that order; junction bases with no gene match: 12. DNA for the CDR3: TGTGCCAGCAGTCGCACCGGGACAGGGGTCCGGTATGAAAAACTGTTTTTT. Protein: CASSRTGTGVRYEKLFF.

This clonotype was observed many times. V usage is TRBV6-6 and J usage is TRBJ1-3; D ambiguous. V gave up 2 bases and J gave up 0 bases, with 5 bases separating them. The germline CDR1 and CDR2 sequences are MNHNY and SVGAGI (reference sequence). This CDR3 has 14 amino acids. The CDR3 protein is CASSYESSGNTIYF. In DNA, the CDR3 is TGTGCCAGCAGTTACGAGAGCTCTGGAAACACCATATATTTT.

This clonotype was counted many times. V is TRBV3-1 and J is TRBJ1-6; a possible D gene is TRBD1 (5 bases). Trimming shortened V by 4 bases and J by 2 bases, and 24 bases separated the two germline ends. The CDR3 sequence is 20 residues long. Germline V gene sequence: CDR1 LGHDT, CDR2 YNNKEL (reference sequence). The CDR3 loop is CASSPPRDVALRAYNSPLHF. CDR3 bases: TGTGCCAGCAGCCCCCCCCGGGACGTCGCGCTGAGGGCCTATAATTCACCCCTCCACTTT. Full variable domain (outside the CDR3, taken from reference TRBV3-1 and TRBJ1-6): DTAVSQTPKYLVTQMGNDKSIKCEQNLGHDTMYWYKQDSKKFLKIMFSYNNKELIINETVPNRFSPKSPDKAHLNLHINSLELGDSAVYFCASSPPRDVALRAYNSPLHFGNGTRLTVT.

This clonotype was seen ten or more times. The genes are TRBV27 and TRBJ2-7; 7 nucleotides match TRBD1. CDR1 is MNHEY and CDR2 is SMNVEV in the germline V gene (reference sequence). V shed 3 bases, J shed 1 base, and the junction held 12 bases outside the gene matches. CDR3 size: 17 residues. The CDR3 DNA reads TGTGCCAGCAGTTTCGCCGCAACGGACAGGTTTTCCTACGAGCAGTACTTC. Encoded protein: CASSFAATDRFSYEQYF.

The sample holds many counts of this clonotype. The genes are TRBV2 and TRBJ1-5; tentative D call: TRBD1 (6 bases). The CDR3 covers 14 residues. CDR1 is SNHLY and CDR2 is FYNNEI in the germline V gene. Trimming stripped 3 bases from V and 6 bases from J, with 12 bases between. The DNA for the CDR3 is TGTGCCAGCAGTGATGCGGGGGCGGGTCAGCCCCAGCATTTT. Amino acids: CASSDAGAGQPQHF.

This clonotype was observed at least ten times. The genes are TRBV5-5 and TRBJ2-1; perhaps TRBD1 as D (6 bases). Trimming shortened V by 4 bases and J by 4 bases, and 18 bases separated the two germline ends. The V gene's germline CDR1 is SGHKS and CDR2 YYEKEE (reference sequence). CDR3 length equals 16 residues. The DNA of the CDR3 is TGTGCCAGCAGCCACCGAGACAGGCACAGGTACAATGAGCAGTTCTTC. Its protein product is CASSHRDRHRYNEQFF.

This clonotype was observed at least ten times. The V call is TRBV5-5, the J call TRBJ2-5, with 15 nucleotides matching TRBD2. The V and J ends lost 4 bases and 4 bases, in that order; junction bases with no gene match: 5. Germline values: CDR1 SGHKS, CDR2 YYEKEE (reference sequence). CDR3 length equals 16 residues. CDR3 amino acids: CASSPGLAGGRETQYF. The DNA of the CDR3 is TGTGCCAGCAGCCCGGGACTAGCGGGGGGAAGAGAGACCCAGTACTTC.

This clonotype occurred many times. The rearrangement links TRBV5-5 to TRBJ1-1, with D unclear. The germline V gene has CDR1 SGHKS and CDR2 YYEKEE (reference sequence). The CDR3 has 14 residues. The ends were cut back, 0 bases at V and 4 bases at J, with 10 bases in the middle. CDR3 sequence (DNA): TGTGCCAGCAGCTTGGCTGTGGCGTTCACTGAAGCTTTCTTT. It encodes CASSLAVAFTEAFF.

This clonotype has more than one count but fewer than ten. The rearrangement links TRBV2 to TRBJ2-2, with 8 nucleotides matching TRBD2. The CDR3 consists of 15 residues. Per the germline V gene, CDR1 is SNHLY and CDR2 is FYNNEI. J lost 1 base, V lost 4 bases, and 2 bases had no gene match. The CDR3 DNA sequence: TGTGCCAGCAGTGGTCTAGCGGGGAACACCGGGGAGCTGTTTTTT. This gives the protein CASSGLAGNTGELFF.

Ten or more counts support this clonotype. Relative to the germline gene, one junction end is altered; a read error may explain this. V gene TRBV7-7 combines with J gene TRBJ2-1; D might be TRBD1 (6 bases). There are 14 residues in the CDR3. The germline V gene has CDR1 SSHAT and CDR2 FNYEAQ (reference sequence). CDR3 region: CASSLQGNYNEQFF. The CDR3 coding sequence is TGTGCTAGCAGCTTACAGGGCAACTACAATGAGCAGTTCTTC.

The sample holds many counts of this clonotype. The V and J genes are TRBV5-1 and TRBJ1-6; D gene ambiguous. CDR1 and CDR2 from the germline V gene are SGHRS and YFSETQ. This CDR3 contains 14 residues. Trimming stripped 5 bases from V and 5 bases from J, with 11 bases between. Here the CDR3 DNA reads TGCGCCAGCAGGGGTTCGCAGAATAATTCACCCCTCCACTTT. Protein sequence: CASRGSQNNSPLHF.

This clonotype was detected many times. The chain is built from TRBV11-1 and TRBJ2-2; D ambiguous. V dropped 2 bases and J dropped 1 base, with 2 bases sitting between them. This CDR3 comprises 13 residues. Germline V gene data show CDR1 as SGHAT and CDR2 as FQDESV (reference sequence). CDR3 coding DNA: TGTGCCAGCAGCTTATTGAACACCGGGGAGCTGTTTTTT. Translated: CASSLLNTGELFF.

In its sample, this clonotype was seen many times. This chain uses TRBV10-3 with TRBJ2-7; possible D gene TRBD1, 5 bases. The V gene's germline CDR1 is ENHRY and CDR2 SYGVKD. This CDR3 contains 14 residues. With 3 bases removed from V and 2 bases from J, the gap between germline ends came to 11 bases. The CDR3 nucleotides are TGTGCCATCAGTGACCCCGGACACACCTACGAGCAGTACTTC. Its protein is CAISDPGHTYEQYF.

This clonotype was detected ten times or more. J is TRBJ1-4 and V is TRBV5-1; D is perhaps TRBD1 (5 bases). Germline values: CDR1 SGHRS, CDR2 YFSETQ. This CDR3 region has 14 residues. Deletions cut 4 bases from V and 8 bases from J, with 15 bases between. This CDR3 is CASSIHGTAEKLFF. CDR3 DNA sequence: TGCGCCAGCAGCATACACGGGACCGCAGAAAAACTGTTTTTT.

This clonotype has at least ten counts. This chain's CDR3 is CSARSLRGDRAVYGYTF. The CDR3 coding sequence is TGCAGTGCTAGATCCCTCAGGGGCGACAGGGCGGTCTATGGCTACACCTTC. This chain connects TRBV20-1 to TRBJ1-2, with 7 bases lining up with TRBD1. The CDR3 extends over 17 amino acids. From germline, CDR1 is DFQATT and CDR2 SNEGSKA (reference sequence). Losses at the gene ends were 2 bases for V and 4 bases for J; bases not matched to a gene: 16.

This clonotype was recorded at least ten times. V gene TRBV6-1 combines with J gene TRBJ2-2, with 11 bases matching TRBD2. The CDR3 is 18 residues long. After removal of 6 bases from V and 0 bases from J, the junction contained 9 bases not matched to a gene. Germline loops: CDR1 MNHNS, CDR2 SASEGT. CDR3 coding DNA: TGTGCCAGCAGCCCCGGGACTAGCGGATTCGCGAACACCGGGGAGCTGTTTTTT. Protein sequence: CASSPGTSGFANTGELFF.

The sample holds many counts of this clonotype. This sequence joins TRBV5-1 and TRBJ1-1, with D unresolved. Trimming removed 4 bases from V and 2 bases from J, with 21 bases in between. Germline V gene data show CDR1 as SGHRS and CDR2 as YFSETQ. This CDR3 has 17 residues. As DNA, the CDR3 is TGCGCCAGCAGCGCGATATGGGGTCCAACCCCTAACACTGAAGCTTTCTTT. Translation: CASSAIWGPTPNTEAFF.

The V and J genes are TRBV5-6 and TRBJ2-2; 9 positions agree with TRBD1. CDR3 length equals 14 residues. The germline gives CDR1 SGHDT, CDR2 YYEEEE. Trimming removed 7 bases from V and 5 bases from J; junction bases left unmatched: 6. CDR3 sequence reads: CASRGTGHTGELFF. The CDR3 DNA sequence: TGTGCCAGCCGCGGGACAGGGCATACCGGGGAGCTGTTTTTT.

Of note for this clonotype: Mismatch with germline at one junction end may stem from a read error. The gene calls are TRBV2 and TRBJ1-2, with a tentative D call TRBD1 (5 bases). There are 15 residues in the CDR3. The germline V gene has CDR1 SNHLY and CDR2 FYNNEI. CDR3 loop: CASSFYREGYYVYTF. The CDR3 DNA reads TGTGCCAGCAGTTTCTACAGAGAGGGGTACTATGTCTACACCTTC.

This clonotype was seen many times. The V and J genes are TRBV29-1 and TRBJ2-7; 11 bases map to TRBD1. The CDR3 contains 14 residues. Germline loops: CDR1 SQVTM, CDR2 ANQGSEA. Trimming cost V 3 bases and J 0 bases; bases outside gene matches: 1. The CDR3 protein is CSVDGTGGSYEQYF. In nucleotides, the CDR3 is TGCAGCGTTGACGGGACAGGGGGCTCCTACGAGCAGTACTTC.

This clonotype has a handful of counts. The rearrangement links TRBV7-2 to TRBJ2-3; TRBD2 matches 7 bases. This CDR3 spans 17 amino acids. Germline V gene lookup returns CDR1 SGHTA and CDR2 FQGNSA. The J segment lost 2 bases and the V segment lost 2 bases, leaving 10 bases of the junction unmatched. The CDR3 DNA is TGTGCCAGCAGCTTATTAGCGAAGCGGGGATACACAGATACGCAGTATTTT. It is translated as CASSLLAKRGYTDTQYF.

This clonotype was observed at least ten times. V usage is TRBV4-2 and J usage is TRBJ2-1; no definite D call. CDR1 is LGHNA, CDR2 YNFKEQ, per germline. This CDR3 comprises 14 residues. With 0 bases removed from V and 8 bases from J, the gap between germline ends came to 11 bases. CDR3 region: CASSQDLSVDEQFF. The CDR3 nucleotides are TGTGCCAGCAGCCAAGATCTAAGCGTCGATGAGCAGTTCTTC.

This clonotype appeared many times. The chain joins TRBV29-1 to TRBJ2-5; TRBD2 agrees at 8 bases. V was pared by 6 bases and J by 3 bases, with 6 bases of the junction left unmatched. This CDR3 is built from 13 residues. Germline CDR1 and CDR2: SQVTM and ANQGSEA. The CDR3 region has the DNA TGCAGCGTGGCGGGGGGCGGAAAAGAGACCCAGTACTTC. It codes for CSVAGGGKETQYF.

This clonotype was detected many times. The rearrangement links TRBV4-1 to TRBJ2-7; D may be TRBD1 (5 bases). The germline V and J ends were trimmed by 2 bases and 2 bases, with 22 bases remaining between them. The CDR3 has 18 residues. CDR1 is MGHRA, CDR2 YSYEKL, per germline. DNA of the CDR3: TGCGCCAGCAGCCAACGAAGATCAGACAGAGGAAAGGCCTACGAGCAGTACTTC. It translates to CASSQRRSDRGKAYEQYF.

Ten or more counts support this clonotype. The V and J genes are TRBV15 and TRBJ1-6; D is possibly TRBD1 (5 bases). Looked up from germline, CDR1 is LNHNV and CDR2 is YYDKDF (reference sequence). This CDR3 spans 16 amino acids. Trimming pared 5 bases from V and 6 bases from J, leaving 17 bases between. The CDR3 loop reads CATSGLGGTLNSPLHF. The CDR3 DNA follows: TGTGCCACCAGCGGCCTTGGCGGGACTCTTAATTCACCCCTCCACTTT.

At least ten counts were recorded for this clonotype. The chain couples TRBV20-1 to TRBJ2-1; D perhaps matches TRBD2 (6 bases). The germline V gene encodes CDR1 DFQATT and CDR2 SNEGSKA (reference sequence). This CDR3 comprises 15 residues. V was shortened by 0 bases and J by 6 bases, with 15 bases between the two germline ends. CDR3 in amino acids: CSARDPLRGSNEQFF. CDR3 DNA: TGCAGTGCTAGAGATCCCCTACGGGGGTCCAATGAGCAGTTCTTC.

This clonotype was seen a handful of times. The chain employs TRBV6-5 and TRBJ1-5; 9 positions agree with TRBD1. The CDR3 is 15 amino acids. Trimming took 6 bases from V and 6 from J; bases not matched to a gene: 9. CDR1 is MNHEY, CDR2 SVGAGI, per germline. CDR3 sequence (DNA): TGTGCCAGCAGCTCGAGGACAGGGGCAAGTCAGCCCCAGCATTTT. Its protein product is CASSSRTGASQPQHF.

This clonotype was found many times. One end of the junction is discordant with germline, which a read error may explain. The chain employs TRBV7-7 and TRBJ2-2; either TRBD1 or TRBD2 may fit D (5 bases each). In germline, CDR1 is SSHAT, CDR2 FNYEAQ (reference sequence). The CDR3 has 16 amino acids. CDR3 loop: CASRSGRPTNTGELFF. The CDR3 nucleotides read TGTGCTAGCAGGTCGGGACGGCCTACGAACACCGGGGAGCTGTTTTTT.

This clonotype was detected many times. The chain has TRBV5-1 and TRBJ2-5; D is unclear. The CDR3 runs 16 residues. Trimming took off 0 bases at V and 2 bases at J, with 14 bases between the two ends. Germline V lookup: CDR1 SGHRS, CDR2 YFSETQ. The CDR3 loop is CASSLGLGVRQETQYF. The DNA for the CDR3 is TGCGCCAGCAGCTTGGGGCTTGGGGTCAGACAAGAGACCCAGTACTTC.

This clonotype was seen ten or more times. The rearrangement uses TRBV24-1 and TRBJ2-4; 7 nucleotides align to TRBD1. V was pared by 8 bases and J by 2 bases, with 8 bases of the junction left unmatched. Germline-derived CDR1 and CDR2 are KGHDR and SFDVKD. CDR3 length: 15 residues. The CDR3 region is CATIGQAHSKNIQYF. The CDR3 DNA is TGTGCCACCATCGGACAGGCCCACTCCAAAAACATTCAGTACTTC.

This clonotype was recorded many times. The gene calls are TRBV5-1 and TRBJ2-2; a weak D match, TRBD1 (6 bases). The CDR3 contains 15 residues. V was clipped by 6 bases and J by 4 bases, with 16 bases between them. From germline, CDR1 is SGHRS and CDR2 YFSETQ. The CDR3 loop is CASMLGQGTTGELFF. DNA for the CDR3: TGCGCCAGCATGTTAGGGCAGGGGACCACCGGGGAGCTGTTTTTT.

In its sample, this clonotype was seen many times. The gene calls are TRBV20-1 and TRBJ2-2; the D is unclear. Between the trimmed V and J ends, which lost 7 bases and 3 bases, there was a span of 9 bases. Germline CDR1 reads DFQATT; CDR2 reads SNEGSKA (reference sequence). CDR3 length equals 12 residues. CDR3 amino acids: CSGFHHTGELFF. CDR3 DNA: TGCAGTGGATTCCATCACACCGGGGAGCTGTTTTTT.